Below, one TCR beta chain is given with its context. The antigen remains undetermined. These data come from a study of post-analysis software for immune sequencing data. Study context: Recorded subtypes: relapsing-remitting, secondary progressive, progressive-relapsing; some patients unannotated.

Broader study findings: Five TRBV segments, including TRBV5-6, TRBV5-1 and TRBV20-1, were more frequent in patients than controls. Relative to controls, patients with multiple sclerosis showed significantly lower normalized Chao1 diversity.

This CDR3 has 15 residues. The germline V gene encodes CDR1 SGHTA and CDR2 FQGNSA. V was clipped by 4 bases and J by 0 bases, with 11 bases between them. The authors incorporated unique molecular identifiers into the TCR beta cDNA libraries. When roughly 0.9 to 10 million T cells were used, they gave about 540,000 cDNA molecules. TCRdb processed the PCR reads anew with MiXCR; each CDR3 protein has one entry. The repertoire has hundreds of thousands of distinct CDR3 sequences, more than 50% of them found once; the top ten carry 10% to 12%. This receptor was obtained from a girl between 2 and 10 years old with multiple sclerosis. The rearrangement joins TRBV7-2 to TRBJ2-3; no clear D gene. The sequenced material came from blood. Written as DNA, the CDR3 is TGTGCCAGCAGCTCCAGGATATTTAGCACAGATACGCAGTATTTT. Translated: CASSSRIFSTDTQYF.